The rows below give T cell receptor beta chains drawn from one sample of a study of blood T cell repertoires in COVID-19. Produced via immunoSEQ multiplex PCR; TCRdb's table is partial and in-frame only. The sample holds about 220,000 clones, 88% seen once. The specimen sequenced was peripheral blood. These receptors originate from a man aged 35 to 55 with acute or convalescent COVID-19. The CDR3 runs from the conserved cysteine through the conserved F or W. Each record gives: J gene, V gene, clone size, D gene, CDR3 protein, CDR3 DNA. A D gene is named only where the DNA matches it firmly. Only part of the rows carry a size: once, few, many, or a class if the clone is expanded.

>TRBJ1-1|TRBV5-6|-|-
CASSLSGSATEAFF
TGTGCCAGCAGCTTGTCGGGGAGCGCCACTGAAGCTTTCTTT
>TRBJ2-3|TRBV11-3|-|TRBD2
CASSSAGVRLAGGQADTQYF
TGTGCCAGCAGCTCTGCGGGAGTTCGACTAGCGGGAGGGCAAGCAGATACGCAGTATTTT
>TRBJ2-7|TRBV28|-|TRBD1
CASSVRDSYYEQYF
TGTGCCAGCAGTGTTCGGGACAGCTACTACGAGCAGTACTTC
>TRBJ2-5|TRBV29-1|-|TRBD2
CSVGPGGETQYF
TGCAGCGTGGGCCCGGGAGGGGAGACCCAGTACTTC
>TRBJ2-5|TRBV11-2|-|TRBD1
CASSLRANRGRQETQYF
TGTGCCAGCAGCTTAAGGGCCAACAGGGGGAGGCAAGAGACCCAGTACTTC
>TRBJ2-7|TRBV5-6|-|TRBD2
CASSLGQGSGSPYEQYF
TGTGCCAGCAGCTTGGGTCAGGGGAGCGGGAGCCCCTACGAGCAGTACTTC
>TRBJ2-1|TRBV29-1|once|-
CSALRDTYNEQFF
TGCAGCGCCCTACGGGACACTTACAATGAGCAGTTCTTC
>TRBJ1-6|TRBV6-5|once|TRBD1
CASTMTGDNSPLHF
TGTGCCAGCACTATGACAGGGGATAATTCACCCCTCCACTTT
>TRBJ2-5|TRBV9|many|TRBD2
CASSGTSGPQETQYF
TGTGCCAGCAGCGGAACTAGCGGGCCTCAAGAGACCCAGTACTTC
>TRBJ2-1|TRBV27|-|TRBD2
CASWPGTSGTVIYNEQFF
TGTGCCAGCTGGCCCGGGACTAGCGGGACCGTGATATACAATGAGCAGTTCTTC
>TRBJ2-1|TRBV6-5|-|-
CASRGGPYNEQFF
TGTGCCAGCAGAGGGGGACCCTACAATGAGCAGTTCTTC
>TRBJ1-1|TRBV10-3|-|TRBD1
CAISDGLQGRMGTEAFF
TGTGCCATCAGTGATGGGTTACAGGGGCGAATGGGGACTGAAGCTTTCTTT
>TRBJ2-1|TRBV7-9|-|TRBD2
CASSPRGGASYNEQFF
TGTGCCAGCAGCCCTCGGGGGGGGGCCTCCTACAATGAGCAGTTCTTC
>TRBJ2-1|TRBV19|-|TRBD1
CASIKSGTGSYNEQFF
TGTGCCAGTATTAAATCCGGGACAGGGTCCTACAATGAGCAGTTCTTC
>TRBJ2-7|TRBV5-1|-|TRBD2
CASSLNPVRGTSQGEQYF
TGCGCCAGCAGCTTGAACCCGGTGAGAGGGACTAGTCAAGGGGAGCAGTACTTC
>TRBJ2-7|TRBV27|-|-
CASSHIPGDEQYF
TGTGCCAGCAGTCACATACCCGGAGACGAGCAGTACTTC
>TRBJ1-6|TRBV28|-|-
CASSPGSHNSPLHF
TGTGCCAGCAGCCCAGGGTCCCATAATTCACCCCTCCACTTT
>TRBJ1-2|TRBV7-9|once|TRBD1
CASSLELTGHGYTF
TGTGCCAGCAGCTTAGAGTTGACAGGGCATGGCTACACCTTC
>TRBJ1-4|TRBV5-1|-|-
CASSLDFWGTTNEKLFF
TGCGCCAGCAGCTTGGATTTCTGGGGCACAACTAATGAAAAACTGTTTTTT
>TRBJ1-2|TRBV28|-|-
CASRRKGWDTSYGYTF
TGTGCCAGCAGACGAAAGGGATGGGACACCAGCTATGGCTACACCTTC
>TRBJ2-1|TRBV23-1|once|TRBD1
CASSHRDRDKSGSYNEQFF
TGCGCCAGCAGTCACCGGGACAGGGACAAATCCGGCTCCTACAATGAGCAGTTCTTC
>TRBJ1-1|TRBV7-8|-|TRBD1
CASSPGTAMNTEAFF
TGTGCCAGCAGCCCCGGGACAGCCATGAACACTGAAGCTTTCTTT
>TRBJ2-5|TRBV10-3|-|TRBD1
CATGDRGLQETQYF
TGTGCCACTGGGGACAGGGGGCTACAAGAGACCCAGTACTTC
>TRBJ2-7|TRBV6-5|-|-
CASSYFDSYEQYF
TGTGCCAGCAGTTACTTCGACAGCTACGAGCAGTACTTC
>TRBJ2-1|TRBV7-7|-|-
CASSPGRRSYNEQFF
TGTGCCAGCAGCCCAGGACGGAGGTCCTACAATGAGCAGTTCTTC
>TRBJ1-5|TRBV24-1|-|-
CATSDSLNQPQHF
TGTGCCACCAGTGATTCCCTCAATCAGCCCCAGCATTTT
>TRBJ2-3|TRBV11-2|-|-
CASSPLAGAFSTDTQYF
TGTGCCAGCAGCCCCCTGGCGGGGGCCTTTAGCACAGATACGCAGTATTTT
>TRBJ2-1|TRBV7-2|-|TRBD2
CASSLVFLGTSGHNEQFF
TGTGCCAGCAGCTTAGTATTCCTGGGGACTAGCGGACACAATGAGCAGTTCTTC
>TRBJ2-1|TRBV2|-|-
CASSVLTTYNEQFF
TGTGCCAGCAGTGTACTGACTACCTACAATGAGCAGTTCTTC
>TRBJ2-7|TRBV3-1/TRBV3-2|-|-
CASSQGTGLPSEQYF
TGTGCCAGCAGCCAAGGTACGGGACTGCCTAGCGAGCAGTACTTC